Below are 21 T cell receptor beta chains sequenced from a single sample in a study of blood T cell repertoires in COVID-19. Only in-frame clones appear in the TCRdb table, and some are missing; sequencing was by immunoSEQ multiplex PCR. The data show about 230,000 clones, approximately 86% seen once. The sample consisted of peripheral blood. The receptors stem from a young woman with COVID-19, enrolled during active disease.

The chain carries TRBV19 and TRBJ2-6; D gene ambiguous. The germline V and J ends were trimmed by 7 bases and 4 bases, with 17 bases remaining between them. The length of the CDR3 is 16 residues. The V gene's germline CDR1 is LNHDA and CDR2 SQIVND (reference sequence). The CDR3 protein is CASTLSGPSGANVLTF. CDR3 DNA sequence: TGTGCCAGTACTCTCTCTGGGCCGTCCGGGGCCAACGTCCTGACTTTC.

V and J are TRBV6-4 and TRBJ2-3; 7 nucleotides align to TRBD2. The CDR3 sequence is 14 residues long. Trimming cost V 4 bases and J 2 bases; bases outside gene matches: 3. CDR1 and CDR2 from the germline V gene are MRHNA and SNTAGT. CDR3 amino acids: CASSVGTTTDTQYF. The CDR3 coding sequence is TGTGCCAGCAGTGTGGGGACTACCACAGATACGCAGTATTTT.

This clone was observed a single time. The rearrangement uses TRBV9 and TRBJ1-1; 7 nucleotides match TRBD1. Germline V gives CDR1 SGDLS, CDR2 YYNGEE. This CDR3 has 13 residues. The trim removed 3 bases at V and 11 bases at J, leaving 10 bases unmatched. CDR3 nucleotides: TGTGCCAGCAGCGAAGAGGGGGCGCAAAGGGCTTTCTTT. It is translated as CASSEEGAQRAFF.

This sequence joins TRBV4-3 and TRBJ2-1; TRBD2 agrees at 11 bases. Trimming removed 4 bases from V and 4 bases from J; junction bases left unmatched: 6. The germline V gene has CDR1 LGHNA and CDR2 YSLEER. This CDR3 contains 16 residues. The CDR3 DNA reads as TGCGCCAGCAGCCCAACCCTAGCGGGAGGTTACAATGAGCAGTTCTTC. Translation gives CASSPTLAGGYNEQFF.

The CDR3 DNA reads TGCGCCAGCAGCCAAGGTCGGTCAACTAATGAAAAACTGTTTTTT. Residues: CASSQGRSTNEKLFF. V gene TRBV4-3 combines with J gene TRBJ1-4; D ambiguous. V lost 1 base to trimming and J lost 0 bases, with 6 bases between them. This CDR3 spans 15 amino acids. Germline assignment: CDR1 LGHNA and CDR2 YSLEER.

The chain combines TRBV4-2 with TRBJ1-4; D gene unclear. Between the trimmed V and J ends, which lost 3 bases and 0 bases, there was a span of 8 bases. The CDR3 runs to 15 residues. Looked up from germline, CDR1 is LGHNA and CDR2 is YNFKEQ. The CDR3 region has the DNA TGTGCCAGCAGCCAGGGCCCCTCAACTAATGAAAAACTGTTTTTT. As protein: CASSQGPSTNEKLFF.

The rearrangement uses TRBV7-2 and TRBJ1-6; TRBD1 matches at 8 bases. The CDR3 has 17 residues. Losses at the gene ends were 5 bases for V and 3 bases for J; bases not matched to a gene: 9. CDR1 is SGHTA, CDR2 FQGNSA, per germline. In DNA, the CDR3 is TGTGCCAGCAGCCAAGGGGCAACAGGGGGCTATAATTCACCCCTCCACTTT. Amino acids: CASSQGATGGYNSPLHF. Using reference TRBV7-2 and TRBJ1-6 for the parts outside the CDR3, the full variable domain is GAGVSQSPSNKVTEKGKDVELRCDPISGHTALYWYRQSLGQGLEFLIYFQGNSAPDKSGLPSDRFSAERTGGSVSTLTIQRTQQEDSAVYLCASSQGATGGYNSPLHFGNGTRLTVT.

The chain uses TRBV7-8 and TRBJ1-6; possible D gene TRBD1, 6 bases. The CDR3 runs to 15 residues. CDR1 and CDR2 from the germline V gene are SGHVS and FQNEAQ. Trimming took 5 bases from V and 7 from J, leaving 15 bases between them. In DNA form, the CDR3 reads TGTGCCAGCAGCGACGGACAGACCAAAAATTCACCCCTCCACTTT. It translates to CASSDGQTKNSPLHF. The whole variable domain, remainder taken from reference TRBV7-8 and TRBJ1-6, is GAGVSQSPRYKVAKRGQDVALRCDPISGHVSLFWYQQALGQGPEFLTYFQNEAQLDKSGLPSDRFFAERPEGSVSTLKIQRTQQEDSAVYLCASSDGQTKNSPLHFGNGTRLTVT.

The V and J genes are TRBV4-3 and TRBJ2-1; 7 bases agree with TRBD1. From germline, CDR1 is LGHNA and CDR2 YSLEER. The V and J ends lost 5 bases and 3 bases, in that order; junction bases with no gene match: 7. CDR3 length equals 15 residues. The CDR3 sequence is CASSEGQALYNEQFF. In DNA form, the CDR3 reads TGCGCCAGCAGCGAAGGACAGGCCCTCTACAATGAGCAGTTCTTC.

The V and J genes are TRBV4-3 and TRBJ2-7, with TRBD2 identical over 11 bases. This CDR3 has 15 residues. V shed 2 bases, J shed 5 bases, and the junction held 5 bases outside the gene matches. CDR1 is LGHNA and CDR2 is YSLEER in the germline V gene. The CDR3 spells CASSQQLAGVNEQYF. The CDR3 DNA is TGCGCCAGCAGCCAACAACTAGCGGGAGTCAACGAGCAGTACTTC.

The rearrangement joins TRBV4-1 to TRBJ2-5; 7 bases map to TRBD1. The CDR3 runs to 14 residues. In germline, CDR1 is MGHRA, CDR2 YSYEKL. The J segment lost 5 bases and the V segment lost 6 bases, leaving 9 bases of the junction unmatched. The CDR3 nucleotides are TGCGCCAGCAGGAGACAGGGCGTTCAGGAGACCCAGTACTTC. It yields the protein CASRRQGVQETQYF.

This chain links TRBV18 with TRBJ2-7; TRBD1 might be the D (6 bases). The CDR3 is 15 amino acids. Germline CDR1 reads KGHSH; CDR2 reads LQKENI. Trimming stripped 1 base from V and 1 base from J, with 11 bases between. This CDR3 reads CASSPRTEPSYEQYF. CDR3 sequence (DNA): TGTGCCAGCTCACCACGGACAGAACCGTCCTACGAGCAGTACTTC.

This chain links TRBV18 with TRBJ1-1, with D unclear. The CDR3 has 15 amino acids. V was pared by 3 bases and J by 4 bases, with 15 bases between. Germline V gene sequence: CDR1 KGHSH, CDR2 LQKENI. The CDR3 is CASSPPTGRFTEAFF. CDR3 in DNA: TGTGCCAGCTCACCTCCTACGGGAAGGTTCACTGAAGCTTTCTTT.

The chain employs TRBV3-1 (or the pseudogene TRBV3-2) and TRBJ2-7, with 10 bases lining up with TRBD2. The J segment lost 4 bases and the V segment lost 0 bases, leaving 3 bases of the junction unmatched. Germline V gene sequence: CDR1 LGHDT, CDR2 YNNKEL (reference sequence). The CDR3 runs to 15 residues. Written as DNA, the CDR3 is TGTGCCAGCAGCCAAGATACTAGCGGGGCTTACGAGCAGTACTTC. This gives the protein CASSQDTSGAYEQYF.

V usage is TRBV25-1 and J usage is TRBJ2-7, with 9 bases identical to TRBD1. With 8 bases clipped from V and 6 bases from J, the junction kept 8 bases outside the gene matches. The CDR3 spans 13 residues. Germline assignment: CDR1 MGHDK and CDR2 SYGVNS. The CDR3 protein is CASGQTGGSEQYF. The CDR3, as DNA: TGTGCCAGCGGCCAGACAGGGGGAAGCGAGCAGTACTTC.

V gene TRBV4-2 combines with J gene TRBJ2-2; D is perhaps TRBD1 (6 bases). The ends were cut back, 0 bases at V and 7 bases at J, with 21 bases in the middle. The CDR3 consists of 18 residues. In germline, CDR1 is LGHNA, CDR2 YNFKEQ. CDR3 nucleotides: TGTGCCAGCAGCCAAGACGGCACCCCCAGGGGCGCGGACGGGGAGCTGTTTTTT. Protein product: CASSQDGTPRGADGELFF.

The chain carries TRBV4-3 and TRBJ1-2; 8 bases line up with TRBD1. Germline assignment: CDR1 LGHNA and CDR2 YSLEER. J lost 1 base, V lost 0 bases, and 13 bases had no gene match. The CDR3 spans 19 residues. For the CDR3, the DNA is TGCGCCAGCAGCCAAGATATAGGGGTGAGACAGGGGAATAACTATGGCTACACCTTC. Translated: CASSQDIGVRQGNNYGYTF.

This chain links TRBV7-2 with TRBJ2-1, with 11 bases matching TRBD2. From germline, CDR1 is SGHTA and CDR2 FQGNSA. CDR3 length: 17 residues. With V trimmed by 7 bases and J by 4 bases, 12 bases remained unmatched. The CDR3 DNA reads as TGTGCCAGCACGCTAAGGTCCGGGACTAGCGGATACAATGAGCAGTTCTTC. Translation gives CASTLRSGTSGYNEQFF.

The chain is built from TRBV30 and TRBJ2-7; 8 nucleotides agree with TRBD1. Per the germline V gene, CDR1 is GTSNPN and CDR2 is SVGIG (reference sequence). The CDR3 totals 14 residues. Germline trimming cut 5 bases from V and 9 bases from J; bases unmatched to any gene: 15. The CDR3 sequence: CAWAPGTGPLGQYF. CDR3 nucleotides: TGTGCCTGGGCTCCGGGGACAGGACCTCTCGGGCAGTACTTC.

The V and J genes are TRBV13 and TRBJ2-7; 9 bases are a match to TRBD1. CDR1 PRHDT and CDR2 FYEKMQ come from the germline V gene (reference sequence). The CDR3 is 14 residues long. After removal of 5 bases from V and 7 bases from J, the junction contained 9 bases not matched to a gene. CDR3 region: CASSRGQGLGEQYF. CDR3 in DNA: TGTGCCAGCAGCCGGGGACAGGGTTTGGGAGAGCAGTACTTC.

This clone was observed a few times. V and J are TRBV7-2 and TRBJ2-2; 9 positions match TRBD2. After removal of 6 bases from V and 3 bases from J, the junction contained 8 bases not matched to a gene. This CDR3 is built from 16 residues. CDR1 and CDR2 from the germline V gene are SGHTA and FQGNSA. The DNA of the CDR3 is TGTGCCAGCAGGCCCCACGCTAGCGGGGACACCGGGGAGCTGTTTTTT. Residues: CASRPHASGDTGELFF.